Listed below are T cell receptor beta chains from one sample, sequenced in a study of beta chain features in type 1 diabetes. Assay: immunoSEQ multiplex PCR; the TCRdb copy retains only in-frame clones and omits some. This table has 630,000 or so clones, 11% to 15% appearing once. Sequenced sample: naive CD4+ T cells from blood. All receptors come from a man aged 18 to 29 with type 1 diabetes. Both conserved end residues are part of each CDR3. The order of the fields is J gene, clone size, D gene, V gene, CDR3 DNA, CDR3 protein. D genes are given only for firm matches. Not all rows give a size; the values are once, few, many and, for expanded clones, a class.

TRBJ1-1	.	.	TRBV30	TGTGCCTGTCTAAGTTACACTGAAGCTTTCTTT	CACLSYTEAFF
TRBJ1-1	few	.	TRBV5-1	TGCGCCAGCAGCTTGGGTATCATGAACACTGAAGCTTTCTTT	CASSLGIMNTEAFF
TRBJ1-1	few	.	TRBV29-1	TGCAGCGTGTCCGTGGAGCGGCGAAGGGCTGAAGCTTTCTTT	CSVSVERRRAEAFF
TRBJ1-5	few	.	TRBV27	TGTGCCAGCAGGGACAGACCGTATAGCAATCAGCCCCAGCATTTT	CASRDRPYSNQPQHF
TRBJ2-7	.	.	TRBV9	TGTGCCAGCAGTACCCCGGGCTACGAGCAGTACTTC	CASSTPGYEQYF
TRBJ1-5	.	.	TRBV9	TGTGCCAGCAGCGTAGCCGGCCGCAATCAGCCCCAGCATTTT	CASSVAGRNQPQHF
TRBJ2-3	.	.	TRBV7-7	TGTGCTAGCAGCTTGGGTCGGCAGGGTGGAGATACGCAGTATTTT	CASSLGRQGGDTQYF
TRBJ2-3	few	.	TRBV4-2	TGTGCCAGCAGCTTATCCCCGGGTGCAGATACGCAGTATTTT	CASSLSPGADTQYF
TRBJ2-6	few	TRBD1	TRBV4-2	TGTGCCAGCAGCCAAAATACCGACAGGGGGAGCTCTGGGGCCAACGTCCTGACTTTC	CASSQNTDRGSSGANVLTF
TRBJ1-2	few	.	TRBV19	TGTGCCAGTAGGAAAACAATCCAACCCAACTATGGCTACACCTTC	CASRKTIQPNYGYTF
TRBJ2-1	few	.	TRBV7-9	TGTGCCAGCCATCTGAGCTCCTACAATGAGCAGTTCTTC	CASHLSSYNEQFF
TRBJ1-5	few	.	TRBV15	TGTGCCACCAGCAGCCTGGGGGGGCTGGGGAGCAATCAGCCCCAGCATTTT	CATSSLGGLGSNQPQHF
TRBJ1-2	few	.	TRBV9	TGTGCCAGCACCGGGACGTCCCGCTACACCTTC	CASTGTSRYTF
TRBJ2-5	few	.	TRBV6-5	TGTGCCAGCAGTGAGGCTAGAAGATGGGAGACCCAGTACTTC	CASSEARRWETQYF
TRBJ2-5	.	TRBD1	TRBV6-1	TGTGCCAGCAGTTCGGGACAGGGAGAGACCCAGTACTTC	CASSSGQGETQYF
TRBJ2-4	.	TRBD2	TRBV19	TGTGCCAGTAGTACCCGACTAGCGGGAGGGCCAGCCAAAAACATTCAGTACTTC	CASSTRLAGGPAKNIQYF
TRBJ1-1	.	.	TRBV9	TGTGCCAGCAGCGTAGGTCTGGAACTGTGGAACACTGAAGCTTTCTTT	CASSVGLELWNTEAFF
TRBJ1-6	.	.	TRBV28	TGTGCCAGCATGGCGGTTTCACCCCTCCACTTT	CASMAVSPLHF
TRBJ2-2	.	TRBD2	TRBV2	TGTGCCAGCAGTGAAAGGGCTAGCGGGTACACCGGGGAGCTGTTTTTT	CASSERASGYTGELFF
TRBJ1-3	few	TRBD1	TRBV7-9	TGTGCCAGCAGCACGGACAGGGCTGGTGGAAACACCATATATTTT	CASSTDRAGGNTIYF
TRBJ2-4	few	TRBD1	TRBV9	TGTGCCAGCAGCGCATACGCTTCGAAGGCAGGGGGAAACATTCAGTACTTC	CASSAYASKAGGNIQYF
TRBJ1-1	few	.	TRBV7-7	TGTGCTAGCAGCCCCTCGGAAAACACTGAAGCTTTCTTT	CASSPSENTEAFF
TRBJ2-7	.	TRBD2	TRBV14	TGTGCCAGCAGCCGACCGGGACTAGCGGGAGTAGGGGAGCAGTACTTC	CASSRPGLAGVGEQYF
TRBJ2-6	.	.	TRBV28	TGTGCCAGCAGTATTACTACCGGGATCATCAACGTCCTGACTTTC	CASSITTGIINVLTF
TRBJ2-3	.	.	TRBV5-4	TGTGCCAGCAGCCGGGCAACAGATACGCAGTATTTT	CASSRATDTQYF
TRBJ1-1	.	.	TRBV5-4	TGTGCCAGCAGCTTGGCCGGGACCGTGAACACTGAAGCTTTCTTT	CASSLAGTVNTEAFF
TRBJ2-7	.	.	TRBV5-5	TGTGCCAGCAGCTTTCGACAGTTCTACGAGCAGTACTTC	CASSFRQFYEQYF
TRBJ1-5	.	.	TRBV19	TGTGCCAGTAGTTTCTCCGGGACAACGGGAGGGCCCCAGCATTTT	CASSFSGTTGGPQHF
TRBJ2-7	few	TRBD1	TRBV28	TGTGCCAGCTGGGGACCGGGACAGGGGTCGTACGAGCAGTACTTC	CASWGPGQGSYEQYF
TRBJ1-1	.	.	TRBV2	TGTGCCAGCACCCCGTGGTCGGAGGACACTGAAGCTTTCTTT	CASTPWSEDTEAFF
TRBJ1-2	few	.	TRBV19	TGTGCCAGTAGTATACCGGGTGGCGCAGACTATGGCTACACCTTC	CASSIPGGADYGYTF
TRBJ2-7	once	TRBD1	TRBV5-1	TGCGCCAGCAGCTTGGGACAGGGAATCTACGAGCAGTACTTC	CASSLGQGIYEQYF
TRBJ1-2	.	TRBD1	TRBV30	TGTGCCTGGGACGGACAGGGGGCTGGTGATGGCTACACCTTC	CAWDGQGAGDGYTF
TRBJ2-2	.	TRBD2	TRBV29-1	TGCAGCGTTGAAGTCCCTAGCGGGGCGCCGCGGTACACCGGGGAGCTGTTTTTT	CSVEVPSGAPRYTGELFF
TRBJ1-1	.	.	TRBV6-5	TGTGCCAGCAGCCCCCAGGGTCCAGTGCTCACTGAAGCTTTCTTT	CASSPQGPVLTEAFF
TRBJ2-7	.	.	TRBV30	TGTGCCTGGAGTGTTTCGTCCTACGAGCAGTACTTC	CAWSVSSYEQYF
TRBJ1-2	.	.	TRBV19	TGTGCCAGTGGGAGGGCTGGCTACACCTTC	CASGRAGYTF
TRBJ2-3	few	TRBD2	TRBV29-1	TGCAGCGTTGAACTAGCGGGAGGAGATACGCAGTATTTT	CSVELAGGDTQYF